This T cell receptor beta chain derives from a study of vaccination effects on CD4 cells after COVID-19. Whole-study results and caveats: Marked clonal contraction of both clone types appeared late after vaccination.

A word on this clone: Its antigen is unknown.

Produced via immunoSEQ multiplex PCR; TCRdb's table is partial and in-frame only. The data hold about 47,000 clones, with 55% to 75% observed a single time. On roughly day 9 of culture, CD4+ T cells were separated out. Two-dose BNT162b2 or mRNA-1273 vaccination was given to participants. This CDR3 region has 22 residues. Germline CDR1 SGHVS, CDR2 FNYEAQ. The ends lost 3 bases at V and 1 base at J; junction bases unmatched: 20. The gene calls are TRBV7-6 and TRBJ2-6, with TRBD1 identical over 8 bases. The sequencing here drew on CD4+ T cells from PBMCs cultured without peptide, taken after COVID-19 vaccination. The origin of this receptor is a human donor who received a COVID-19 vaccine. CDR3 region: CASSLRVFGPGQVYSGANVLTF. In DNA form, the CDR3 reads TGTGCCAGCAGCTTGCGGGTATTTGGGCCGGGACAGGTTTATTCTGGGGCCAACGTCCTGACTTTC.